These T cell receptor beta chains were read from a single sample in a study of T cells in Graves' hyperthyroidism and ophthalmopathy. TCRdb recomputed calls from the multiplex PCR reads with MiXCR, one row per CDR3 protein. Counted here are 490,000 or so distinct CDR3 sequences, about 20% occurring once; the ten biggest clones make up roughly 47%. The specimen sequenced was blood. These receptors all come from a middle-aged man with Graves' ophthalmopathy. The CDR3 runs from the conserved cysteine through the conserved F or W. A D gene is named only where the DNA matches it firmly. Some rows mark clone size as missing; the rest say once, few, many or name a class of expanded clone.

D | J | size | length | V | CDR3 | DNA
- | TRBJ2-5 | few | 14 | TRBV4-3 | CASSQLQVKETQYF | TGCGCCAGCAGCCAATTACAGGTCAAAGAGACCCAGTACTTC
TRBD2 | TRBJ2-1 | many | 12 | TRBV10-3 | CAIGLAGTEQFF | TGTGCCATTGGACTAGCGGGGACTGAGCAGTTCTTC
- | TRBJ2-2 | once | 18 | TRBV9 | CASSVASLIGSLTGEPFF | TGTGCCAGCAGCGTAGCTAGTCTAATAGGAAGTCTCACCGGGGAGCCGTTTTTT
TRBD1 | TRBJ2-7 | many | 15 | TRBV28 | CASSLWLTGSYEQYF | TGTGCCAGCAGTTTATGGCTGACAGGGTCCTACGAGCAGTACTTC
- | TRBJ2-5 | - | 12 | TRBV29-1 | CSVWGLQETQYF | TGCAGCGTTTGGGGCCTTCAAGAGACCCAGTACTTC
- | TRBJ2-2 | - | 14 | TRBV6-1 | CASSLRPATGELFF | TGTGCCAGCAGCCTTCGGCCCGCGACCGGGGAGCTGTTTTTT
- | TRBJ2-7 | many | 14 | TRBV6-2/TRBV6-3 | CATVTIGPTREQYF | TGTGCCACTGTAACTATTGGTCCGACGAGGGAGCAGTACTTC
- | TRBJ1-2 | - | 14 | TRBV24-1 | CATSEVGESYGYTF | TGTGCCACCAGTGAGGTCGGGGAATCCTATGGCTACACCTTC
- | TRBJ2-7 | many | 11 | TRBV20-1 | CSAQGTDEQYF | TGCAGTGCTCAAGGGACGGACGAGCAGTACTTC
- | TRBJ2-1 | few | 17 | TRBV19 | CASSIFGSLASYNEQFF | TGTGCCAGTAGTATCTTCGGGTCTCTTGCTTCCTACAATGAGCAGTTCTTC
- | TRBJ1-6 | - | 16 | TRBV6-1 | CASRTQGSSYNSPLHF | TGTGCCAGCAGGACGCAGGGGAGCTCCTATAATTCACCCCTCCACTTT
TRBD1 | TRBJ1-1 | few | 14 | TRBV6-2/TRBV6-3 | CASISTGVYTEAFF | TGTGCCAGCATTTCGACAGGGGTGTACACTGAAGCTTTCTTT
- | TRBJ2-1 | many | 12 | TRBV18 | CASSRTDEVEFF | TGTGCCAGCTCACGGACTGACGAGGTGGAGTTCTTC
- | TRBJ1-2 | many | 13 | TRBV6-2/TRBV6-3 | CASTNGGYYGYTF | TGTGCCAGCACGAACGGGGGATACTATGGCTACACCTTC
- | TRBJ2-1 | - | 15 | TRBV28 | CASSLGGAHSNEQFF | TGTGCCAGCAGTTTAGGGGGGGCCCACTCCAATGAGCAGTTCTTC
TRBD1 | TRBJ1-6 | - | 15 | TRBV30 | CAWSFTTGRNSPLHF | TGTGCCTGGAGTTTTACGACAGGGCGGAATTCACCCCTCCACTTT
TRBD2 | TRBJ2-1 | - | 17 | TRBV3-1 | CASSQDSGGVSYNEQFF | TGTGCCAGCAGCCAAGATTCGGGGGGGGTCTCCTACAATGAGCAGTTCTTC
TRBD2 | TRBJ2-5 | - | 14 | TRBV2 | CASSTGTSVKTQYF | TGTGCCAGCAGCACCGGCACTAGCGTGAAGACCCAGTACTTC
- | TRBJ1-4 | many | 14 | TRBV18 | CASSPRQPNEKLFF | TGTGCCAGCTCACCAAGACAACCTAATGAAAAACTGTTTTTT
- | TRBJ2-2 | - | 12 | TRBV5-5 | CASSSFTGELFF | TGTGCCAGCAGCAGTTTCACCGGGGAGCTGTTTTTT
- | TRBJ2-1 | - | 11 | TRBV5-6 | CASRGGYEQFF | TGTGCCAGCAGGGGGGGTTACGAGCAGTTCTTC
- | TRBJ1-3 | once | 15 | TRBV9 | CASSQSPGPPDTIYF | TGTGCCAGCAGCCAGAGCCCGGGGCCACCGGACACCATATATTTT
- | TRBJ1-2 | - | 14 | TRBV7-6 | CASSLEVGGRGYTF | TGTGCCAGCAGCCTTGAAGTGGGGGGTAGGGGCTACACCTTC
- | TRBJ2-2 | few | 15 | TRBV11-2 | CASSLGPGNTGELFF | TGTGCCAGCAGCTTAGGTCCAGGGAACACCGGGGAGCTGTTTTTT
- | TRBJ1-2 | - | 12 | TRBV19 | CASTTDFAGYTF | TGTGCCAGTACCACCGACTTCGCGGGCTACACCTTC
- | TRBJ2-2 | many | 15 | TRBV7-3 | CASSQTVSNTGELFF | TGTGCCAGCAGTCAGACAGTTTCGAACACCGGGGAGCTGTTTTTT
TRBD2 | TRBJ2-7 | many | 18 | TRBV7-2 | CASSSWGLAGDSSYEQYF | TGTGCCAGCAGCTCGTGGGGACTAGCGGGAGATAGCTCCTACGAGCAGTACTTC
TRBD2 | TRBJ2-5 | - | 16 | TRBV7-6 | CASSSSPRGGWETQYF | TGTGCCAGCAGCTCTTCACCTCGCGGGGGGTGGGAGACCCAGTACTTC
- | TRBJ2-7 | many | 14 | TRBV7-9 | CASSFGGRSYEQYF | TGTGCCAGCAGCTTTGGAGGGCGCTCCTACGAGCAGTACTTC
TRBD2 | TRBJ2-5 | few | 15 | TRBV6-1 | CASSENGLDQETQYF | TGTGCCAGCAGTGAAAATGGACTAGACCAAGAGACCCAGTACTTC
- | TRBJ1-1 | few | 14 | TRBV2 | CASSEGTAAVGAFF | TGTGCCAGCAGTGAAGGGACAGCCGCCGTGGGAGCTTTCTTT
- | TRBJ1-3 | - | 15 | TRBV15 | CATSRDPTVGNTIYF | TGTGCCACCAGCAGAGATCCAACGGTCGGGAACACCATATATTTT
TRBD1 | TRBJ2-2 | many | 18 | TRBV3-1 | CASSQNGQGARYTGELFF | TGTGCCAGCAGCCAAAATGGACAGGGGGCGCGGTACACCGGGGAGCTGTTTTTT
- | TRBJ2-7 | once | 14 | TRBV29-1 | CSAEGVEGGYEQYF | TGCAGCGCTGAAGGGGTAGAGGGCGGCTACGAGCAGTACTTC
TRBD2 | TRBJ2-7 | - | 18 | TRBV12-3/TRBV12-4 | CASSASGLAGVPSYEQYF | TGTGCCAGCAGTGCGTCGGGACTAGCGGGTGTTCCATCCTACGAGCAGTACTTC
TRBD2 | TRBJ2-3 | - | 14 | TRBV24-1 | CATSETSGPGTQYF | TGTGCCACCAGTGAAACTAGCGGCCCGGGGACGCAGTATTTT
- | TRBJ2-5 | few | 10 | TRBV5-6 | CASPRETQYF | TGTGCCAGCCCTAGGGAGACCCAGTACTTC
- | TRBJ2-5 | few | 12 | TRBV20-1 | CSATQLGETQYF | TGCAGTGCCACCCAGCTAGGGGAGACCCAGTACTTC
TRBD1 | TRBJ2-7 | many | 12 | TRBV6-2/TRBV6-3 | CASRLGQHEQYF | TGTGCCAGCAGACTGGGACAGCACGAGCAGTACTTC
TRBD2 | TRBJ2-3 | many | 15 | TRBV20-1 | CSAAKLAEHTDTQYF | TGCAGTGCCGCAAAACTAGCGGAACACACAGATACGCAGTATTTT